The 31 T cell receptor beta chains given below trace back to one sample, sequenced in a study of early T cells in non-severe SARS-CoV-2 infection. A single record per CDR3 protein comes from TCRdb applying MiXCR to the 5' RACE reads. Of 70,000 to 85,000 distinct CDR3 sequences in the sample, around 12% are singletons; the top ten hold 15% to 17%. The sequencing used whole blood, collected at baseline. Receptors were obtained from an adult who was a healthcare worker with PCR-confirmed SARS-CoV-2 infection or an uninfected control (not recorded which). The donor label of this sample is uncertain.

J is TRBJ2-7 and V is TRBV20-1; 7 bases match TRBD2. After removal of 0 bases from V and 2 bases from J, the junction contained 7 bases not matched to a gene. This CDR3 spans 15 amino acids. CDR1 is DFQATT and CDR2 is SNEGSKA in the germline V gene (reference sequence). CDR3 in amino acids: CSARDTGTNAYEQYF. DNA for the CDR3: TGCAGTGCTAGAGATACCGGGACTAATGCCTACGAGCAGTACTTC.

The rearrangement uses TRBV27 and TRBJ1-1; 10 bases match TRBD1. In germline, CDR1 is MNHEY, CDR2 SMNVEV (reference sequence). This CDR3 has 14 amino acids. V gave up 6 bases and J gave up 3 bases; unmatched junction bases: 4. The CDR3 sequence: CASRTGGWDTEAFF. In nucleotides, the CDR3 is TGTGCCAGCAGGACAGGGGGCTGGGACACTGAAGCTTTCTTT.

In this sample, this clonotype turned up many times. The chain is built from TRBV7-2 and TRBJ2-7; no clear D. The CDR3 runs to 11 residues. CDR1 is SGHTA and CDR2 is FQGNSA in the germline V gene. Trimming took off 5 bases at V and 6 bases at J, with 8 bases between the two ends. The CDR3 is CASSDLAEQYF. For the CDR3, the DNA is TGTGCCAGCAGCGACCTCGCCGAGCAGTACTTC.

The rearrangement links TRBV25-1 to TRBJ2-3; 8 bases fit TRBD2. Germline V gene lookup returns CDR1 MGHDK and CDR2 SYGVNS. The CDR3 is made up of 18 amino acids. The V gene end was trimmed by 4 bases and the J gene end by 4 bases; junction bases not matched to a gene: 16. The CDR3 protein is CASSGGRGKRGMADTQYF. As DNA, the CDR3 is TGTGCCAGCAGTGGAGGGAGGGGGAAGCGGGGGATGGCAGATACGCAGTATTTT.

This clonotype was seen ten or more times. This chain connects TRBV4-1 to TRBJ2-3, with 14 bases lining up with TRBD2. After removal of 0 bases from V and 2 bases from J, the junction contained 1 base not matched to a gene. In germline, CDR1 is MGHRA, CDR2 YSYEKL. CDR3 length: 17 residues. DNA of the CDR3: TGCGCCAGCAGCCAAGAGGGACTAGCGGGGGACACAGATACGCAGTATTTT. Protein sequence: CASSQEGLAGDTDTQYF.

The chain is built from TRBV5-5 and TRBJ1-2; the match to TRBD1 covers 9 bases. CDR1 and CDR2 from the germline V gene are SGHKS and YYEKEE (reference sequence). The CDR3 covers 14 residues. The ends lost 6 bases at V and 6 bases at J; junction bases unmatched: 9. CDR3 residues: CASIGTGSGDGYTF. In DNA form, the CDR3 reads TGTGCCAGCATCGGGACAGGGAGCGGCGATGGCTACACCTTC.

This clonotype was detected only a few times. The J gene is TRBJ2-3, the V gene TRBV4-2, with 16 bases fitting TRBD2. The ends lost 4 bases at V and 4 bases at J; junction bases unmatched: 8. The CDR3 has 18 residues. CDR1 and CDR2 (germline): LGHNA, YNFKEQ. CDR3 coding DNA: TGTGCCAGCAGCCGTACGGGACTAGCGGGAGGGCTGGCAGATACGCAGTATTTT. Its translation: CASSRTGLAGGLADTQYF.

V and J are TRBV30 and TRBJ2-7, with D possibly TRBD1 on 5 matching bases. This CDR3 is 11 amino acids long. From germline, CDR1 is GTSNPN and CDR2 SVGIG (reference sequence). V was trimmed by 2 bases and J by 3 bases, leaving 5 bases between them. Written as DNA, the CDR3 is TGTGCCTGGAGTAGGGGCTACGAGCAGTACTTC. Residues: CAWSRGYEQYF.

This clonotype has at least ten counts. The genes are TRBV29-1 and TRBJ2-2; 8 nucleotides agree with TRBD1. In germline, CDR1 is SQVTM, CDR2 ANQGSEA. V shed 4 bases and J 4 bases; nucleotides not matched to a gene: 5. CDR3 length: 14 amino acids. CDR3 DNA: TGCAGCGTTGTTACAGGGGGGATCACCGGGGAGCTGTTTTTT. Its protein product is CSVVTGGITGELFF.

The chain has TRBV24-1 and TRBJ2-1, with D unresolved. The CDR3 has 14 amino acids. V shed 9 bases and J shed 5 bases, with 16 bases lying between them. Germline V gene lookup returns CDR1 KGHDR and CDR2 SFDVKD. The CDR3 here is CATRWAALNNEQFF. The CDR3 nucleotides are TGTGCCACCCGCTGGGCGGCCCTCAACAATGAGCAGTTCTTC.

This clonotype has a count of ten or more. The chain couples TRBV6-6 to TRBJ1-1; a weak D match, TRBD1 (5 bases). The CDR3 consists of 14 residues. V gave up 6 bases and J gave up 4 bases, with 15 bases separating them. Germline assignment: CDR1 MNHNY and CDR2 SVGAGI (reference sequence). The CDR3 loop reads CASRRQGDVTEAFF. The DNA of the CDR3 is TGTGCCAGCAGACGACAAGGGGATGTCACTGAAGCTTTCTTT.

This clonotype has at least ten counts. The V gene is TRBV20-1, the J gene TRBJ2-6; maybe TRBD2 (6 bases). CDR3 size: 16 residues. Germline V gives CDR1 DFQATT, CDR2 SNEGSKA (reference sequence). V lost 0 bases and J lost 0, with 9 bases in between. CDR3 sequence reads: CSARDPGVSGANVLTF. The DNA of the CDR3 is TGCAGTGCTAGAGACCCGGGGGTCTCTGGGGCCAACGTCCTGACTTTC.

The chain has TRBV7-8 and TRBJ1-1; 8 nucleotides line up with TRBD1. This CDR3 contains 15 residues. V was pared by 5 bases and J by 3 bases, with 8 bases of the junction left unmatched. The V gene's germline CDR1 is SGHVS and CDR2 FQNEAQ. The DNA of the CDR3 is TGTGCCAGCAGCACCAGGACAGGGAGGGACACTGAAGCTTTCTTT. Residues: CASSTRTGRDTEAFF.

In its sample, this clonotype was seen many times. This chain uses TRBV7-8 with TRBJ2-3; 7 bases align to TRBD1. The length of the CDR3 is 15 residues. Germline CDR1 and CDR2: SGHVS and FQNEAQ. The J segment lost 3 bases and the V segment lost 3 bases, leaving 6 bases of the junction unmatched. CDR3 protein: CASSFPGQLTDTQYF. CDR3 sequence (DNA): TGTGCCAGCAGCTTCCCGGGACAGTTGACAGATACGCAGTATTTT.

The DNA of the CDR3 is TGCGCCAGCAGCCTTACTAGCGGGGCAAGCACAGATACGCAGTATTTT. Residues: CASSLTSGASTDTQYF. The J gene is TRBJ2-3, the V gene TRBV4-3; 10 bases map to TRBD2. V gave up 4 bases and J gave up 0 bases; unmatched junction bases: 4. Per the germline V gene, CDR1 is LGHNA and CDR2 is YSLEER. This CDR3 comprises 16 residues.

This clonotype showed up just a few times. The chain couples TRBV19 to TRBJ1-5; a possible D gene is TRBD1 (5 bases). The CDR3 is made up of 15 amino acids. CDR1 and CDR2 from the germline V gene are LNHDA and SQIVND (reference sequence). V lost 6 bases and J 7 bases, leaving 19 bases between the germline ends. DNA for the CDR3: TGTGCCAGTAGCCAAGTAGACGGGGGAAGACAGCCCCAGCATTTT. Translated, it gives CASSQVDGGRQPQHF.

The chain has TRBV18 and TRBJ2-7, with TRBD2 as a possible D gene (5 bases). Per the germline V gene, CDR1 is KGHSH and CDR2 is LQKENI. V lost 3 bases and J 4 bases, leaving 16 bases between the germline ends. The CDR3 spans 15 residues. The CDR3 coding sequence is TGTGCCAGCTCACCCACCGGGCGGGCCTTATACGAGCAGTACTTC. It yields the protein CASSPTGRALYEQYF.

This clonotype was seen only a few times. This chain links TRBV20-1 with TRBJ1-6; D gene ambiguous. V was cut by 3 bases and J by 0 bases, with 6 bases left in between. This CDR3 has 14 amino acids. The germline gives CDR1 DFQATT, CDR2 SNEGSKA (reference sequence). The CDR3 sequence: CSARDLSYNSPLHF. Here the CDR3 DNA reads TGCAGTGCTAGGGACCTCTCCTATAATTCACCCCTCCACTTT.

The chain joins TRBV13 to TRBJ2-7, with D perhaps given as TRBD1 or TRBD2 (6 bases each). The CDR3 spans 12 residues. Germline V gene data show CDR1 as PRHDT and CDR2 as FYEKMQ (reference sequence). The V gene lost 8 bases and the J gene lost 5 bases, with 13 bases spanning the gap. The CDR3 bases are TGTGCCAGCGCGTCCGGGGGCCACGAGCAGTACTTC. It specifies CASASGGHEQYF.

V usage is TRBV7-2 and J usage is TRBJ1-5; 7 nucleotides align to TRBD1. The CDR3 extends over 14 amino acids. Germline CDR1 reads SGHTA; CDR2 reads FQGNSA. The ends lost 3 bases at V and 5 bases at J; junction bases unmatched: 4. CDR3 DNA sequence: TGTGCCAGCAGCTTGCTGACAGGGTATCAGCCCCAGCATTTT. It codes for CASSLLTGYQPQHF.

J is TRBJ2-7 and V is TRBV7-2; a possible D gene is TRBD2 (5 bases). The CDR3 length is 13 residues. Germline loops: CDR1 SGHTA, CDR2 FQGNSA. The germline V and J ends were trimmed by 8 bases and 1 base, with 12 bases remaining between them. CDR3 amino acids: CASGLWTSYEQYF. Written as DNA, the CDR3 is TGTGCCAGCGGCCTCTGGACTTCCTACGAGCAGTACTTC.

The chain is built from TRBV7-6 and TRBJ2-3; 11 nucleotides line up with TRBD2. CDR1 and CDR2 (germline): SGHVS, FNYEAQ. Losses at the gene ends were 5 bases for V and 5 bases for J; bases not matched to a gene: 15. The CDR3 consists of 18 residues. CDR3 DNA: TGTGCCAGCAGCCCTAAAACCCTCGGGACTAGCGGCGGAGATACGCAGTATTTT. Translated, it gives CASSPKTLGTSGGDTQYF.

This rearrangement joins TRBV3-1 to TRBJ1-3; a possible D gene is TRBD1 (5 bases). Per germline, CDR1 LGHDT and CDR2 YNNKEL (reference sequence). V was clipped by 2 bases and J by 0 bases, with 14 bases between them. CDR3 length: 17 amino acids. CDR3 DNA: TGTGCCAGCAGCCAAAGGGGCCGCCTGGGCTCTGGAAACACCATATATTTT. Protein sequence: CASSQRGRLGSGNTIYF.

This clonotype appeared many times. The chain combines TRBV6-2 or TRBV6-3 with TRBJ2-1; 13 nucleotides match TRBD2. The CDR3 consists of 16 residues. V trimming: 0 bases; J trimming: 4 bases; junction bases outside the gene matches: 0. Germline V gene data show CDR1 as MNHEY and CDR2 as SVGEGT. Here the CDR3 DNA reads TGTGCCAGCAGTTACTCGACTAGCGGGGGGTACAATGAGCAGTTCTTC. It encodes CASSYSTSGGYNEQFF.

The chain is built from TRBV10-2 and TRBJ2-3; TRBD2 agrees at 9 bases. The length of the CDR3 is 15 residues. Germline values: CDR1 WSHSY, CDR2 SAAADI. V was clipped by 4 bases and J by 3 bases; unmatched bases: 5. The DNA of the CDR3 is TGCGCCAGCAGTGTTCCTAGCGGGGCAACAGATACGCAGTATTTT. Protein sequence: CASSVPSGATDTQYF.

This clonotype was counted a few times. The chain links TRBV3-1 to TRBJ1-1; D unclear. This CDR3 is 16 amino acids long. The germline V and J ends were trimmed by 2 bases and 4 bases, with 17 bases remaining between them. The germline V gene encodes CDR1 LGHDT and CDR2 YNNKEL (reference sequence). CDR3 protein: CASSQRQLIRSTEAFF. The CDR3 DNA reads as TGTGCCAGCAGCCAACGCCAACTTATCAGGTCCACTGAAGCTTTCTTT.

The chain combines TRBV11-1 with TRBJ2-1; no reliable D call. Trimming pared 5 bases from V and 4 bases from J, leaving 18 bases between. CDR3 length: 16 residues. Germline loops: CDR1 SGHAT, CDR2 FQDESV (reference sequence). CDR3 residues: CASSPPLRTGYNEQFF. CDR3 DNA: TGTGCCAGCAGCCCACCGCTACGAACGGGTTACAATGAGCAGTTCTTC.

This chain joins TRBV7-3 and TRBJ2-2; unclear D gene. CDR1 is SGHTA, CDR2 FQGTGA, per germline. CDR3 length: 14 amino acids. V lost 5 bases to trimming and J lost 6 bases, with 13 bases between them. CDR3 residues: CASSPTLIPGELFF. The CDR3 bases are TGTGCCAGCAGCCCGACCCTTATCCCCGGGGAGCTGTTTTTT.

This clonotype has just a few counts. V gene TRBV3-1 combines with J gene TRBJ2-1; 8 nucleotides line up with TRBD2. The V gene end was trimmed by 4 bases and the J gene end by 6 bases; junction bases not matched to a gene: 5. The CDR3 runs to 14 residues. The germline gives CDR1 LGHDT, CDR2 YNNKEL (reference sequence). The CDR3 loop reads CASSRSSGINEQFF. The CDR3, as DNA: TGTGCCAGCAGCCGTAGTAGCGGGATCAATGAGCAGTTCTTC.

This clonotype was picked up a small number of times. The chain joins TRBV9 to TRBJ1-4, with TRBD1 as a possible D gene (5 bases). Germline V gene data show CDR1 as SGDLS and CDR2 as YYNGEE. This CDR3 contains 13 residues. Trimming left V 0 bases short and J 8 bases short, with 8 bases between. CDR3 region: CASSVGQREKLFF. DNA for the CDR3: TGTGCCAGCAGCGTAGGACAGCGGGAAAAACTGTTTTTT.

This clonotype was detected ten times or more. This chain links TRBV7-3 with TRBJ1-2; possibly TRBD1 for D (6 bases). Between the trimmed V and J ends, which lost 5 bases and 1 base, there was a span of 20 bases. The CDR3 has 17 residues. The germline V gene encodes CDR1 SGHTA and CDR2 FQGTGA. This chain's CDR3 is CASSPQDSRKINYGYTF. CDR3 DNA: TGTGCCAGCAGCCCCCAGGACAGCCGAAAGATTAACTATGGCTACACCTTC.